This T cell receptor (beta chain) emerged from a study of Ad26.COV2.S vaccination and SARS-CoV-2 variants. On the study more broadly: Once, or twice with 56 days between doses, Ad26.COV2.S was given intramuscularly.

Overall study results and limits: Assessments of TCR breadth and depth may have underestimated the total T cell responses. Recipients given vaccine exceeded placebo recipients in spike-specific TCR breadth.

A note on this clone: Its cognate antigen is unknown.

The CDR3 runs 13 residues. CDR1 is MNHEY and CDR2 is SVGAGI in the germline V gene. V trimming: 0 bases; J trimming: 13 bases; junction bases outside the gene matches: 1. Libraries were prepared by immunoSEQ multiplex PCR; TCRdb keeps only in-frame clonotypes and omits some of them. This table holds about 390,000 clones, about 90% found once. The treatment was: 15 to 20 received Ad26.COV2.S at low or high dose, single or two shots; about 5 received placebo; per-sample allocation not given. Each sample was drawn 63 days after the first injection (of vaccine or placebo). The rearrangement links TRBV6-5 to TRBJ1-6, with 9 bases fitting TRBD1. This specimen consisted of peripheral blood, obtained in a trial of Ad26.COV2.S vaccine versus placebo. The clonotype comes from a person between 18 and 65 years old who received the Ad26.COV2.S COVID-19 vaccine or a placebo. The chain's CDR3 is CASSYSGTGPLHF. CDR3 bases: TGTGCCAGCAGTTACTCGGGGACAGGGCCCCTCCACTTT.